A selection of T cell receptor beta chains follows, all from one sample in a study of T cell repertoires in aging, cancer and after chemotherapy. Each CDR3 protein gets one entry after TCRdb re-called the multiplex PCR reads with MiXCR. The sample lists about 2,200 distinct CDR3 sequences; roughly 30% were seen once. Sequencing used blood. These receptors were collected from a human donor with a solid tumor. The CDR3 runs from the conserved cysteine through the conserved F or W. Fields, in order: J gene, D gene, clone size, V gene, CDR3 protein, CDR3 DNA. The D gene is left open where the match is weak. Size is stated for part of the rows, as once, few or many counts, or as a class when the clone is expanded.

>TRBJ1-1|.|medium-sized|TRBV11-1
CASSFSRGGEAFF
TGTGCCAGCAGCTTTTCCAGGGGTGGTGAAGCTTTCTTT
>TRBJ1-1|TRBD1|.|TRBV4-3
CASSQEGPGQGAKVNTEAFF
TGCGCCAGCAGCCAAGAGGGGCCTGGACAGGGGGCGAAGGTGAACACTGAAGCTTTCTTT
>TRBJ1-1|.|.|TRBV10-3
CAISDDSVAFF
TGTGCCATCAGTGATGACAGCGTAGCTTTCTTT
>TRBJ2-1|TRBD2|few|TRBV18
CASSARTSGHNEQFF
TGTGCCAGCTCAGCACGGACTAGCGGCCACAATGAGCAGTTCTTC
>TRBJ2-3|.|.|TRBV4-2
CASSLRGLAGTDTQYF
TGTGCCAGCAGCCTCCGGGGCTTAGCGGGCACAGATACGCAGTATTTT
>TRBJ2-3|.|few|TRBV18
CASSPAGVADTQYF
TGTGCCAGCTCACCAGCAGGGGTAGCAGATACGCAGTATTTT
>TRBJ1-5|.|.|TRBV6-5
CASSYSAHQPQHF
TGTGCCAGCAGTTACTCAGCCCATCAGCCCCAGCATTTT
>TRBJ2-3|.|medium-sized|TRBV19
CASLPLGGTDTQYF
TGTGCCAGCCTACCCCTTGGGGGCACAGATACGCAGTATTTT
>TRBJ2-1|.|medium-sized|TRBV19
CASSMGFGEQFF
TGTGCCAGTAGTATGGGGTTCGGTGAGCAGTTCTTC
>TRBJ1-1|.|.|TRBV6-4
CASSPDRVNTEAFF
TGTGCCAGCAGTCCGGACCGGGTGAACACTGAAGCTTTCTTT
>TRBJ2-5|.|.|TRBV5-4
CASSLISQETQYF
TGTGCCAGCAGCTTGATTAGCCAAGAGACCCAGTACTTC
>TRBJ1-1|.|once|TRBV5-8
CASSLSPFSGAGLNTEAFF
TGTGCCAGCAGCTTGTCCCCATTTTCAGGGGCCGGCCTGAACACTGAAGCTTTCTTT
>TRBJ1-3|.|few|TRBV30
CAWSGWESGNTIYF
TGTGCCTGGAGTGGGTGGGAGAGTGGAAACACCATATATTTT
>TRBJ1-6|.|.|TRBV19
CASRNSPLHF
TGTGCCAGCCGCAATTCACCCCTCCACTTT
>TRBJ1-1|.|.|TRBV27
CASSLSGANEAFF
TGTGCCAGCAGTTTGTCCGGGGCTAATGAAGCTTTCTTT
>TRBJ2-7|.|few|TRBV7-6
CASSLARGAYEQYF
TGTGCCAGCAGCTTAGCGAGGGGGGCCTACGAGCAGTACTTC
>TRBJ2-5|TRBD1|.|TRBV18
CASSSLDRVWEETQYF
TGTGCCAGCTCATCTCTCGACAGGGTTTGGGAAGAGACCCAGTACTTC
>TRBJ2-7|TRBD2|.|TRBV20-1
CSAERSGRASEQYF
TGCAGTGCAGAGAGGAGCGGGAGGGCCTCCGAGCAGTACTTC
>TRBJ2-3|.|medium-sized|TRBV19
CASSSNGEGADTQYF
TGTGCCAGTAGTTCCAATGGTGAGGGGGCAGATACGCAGTATTTT
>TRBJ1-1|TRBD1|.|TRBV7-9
CASSFGQGEAFF
TGTGCCAGCAGCTTCGGACAGGGGGAAGCTTTCTTT
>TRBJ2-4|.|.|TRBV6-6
CASCSGPDRYIQYF
TGTGCCAGCTGTTCAGGGCCAGACCGATACATTCAGTACTTC
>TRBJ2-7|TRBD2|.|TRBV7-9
CASSQAGGNYEQYF
TGTGCCAGCAGCCAAGCCGGGGGGAATTACGAGCAGTACTTC
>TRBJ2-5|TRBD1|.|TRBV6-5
CASSYGGQGRRYF
TGTGCCAGCAGTTACGGGGGACAGGGTCGTCGGTACTTC
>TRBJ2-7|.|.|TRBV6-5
CASSYDHSGEQYF
TGTGCCAGCAGTTATGACCATTCGGGAGAGCAGTACTTC
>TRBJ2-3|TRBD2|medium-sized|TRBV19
CASRTSRRLDTQYF
TGTGCCAGTCGGACTAGTCGCAGGTTAGATACGCAGTATTTT
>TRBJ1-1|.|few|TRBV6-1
CASTGQSLNTEAFF
TGTGCCAGCACAGGACAGAGCCTGAACACTGAAGCTTTCTTT
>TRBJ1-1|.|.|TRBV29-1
CSGLQGGTEAFF
TGCAGCGGGTTGCAAGGAGGAACTGAAGCTTTCTTT
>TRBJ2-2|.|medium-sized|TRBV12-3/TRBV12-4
CASSLGTGELFF
TGTGCCAGCAGTTTAGGTACCGGGGAGCTGTTTTTT
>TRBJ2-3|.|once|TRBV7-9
CASSLRDGLTDTQYF
TGTGCCAGCAGCTTAAGGGACGGACTCACAGATACGCAGTATTTT
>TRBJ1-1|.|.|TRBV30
CAWNQGNTEAFF
TGTGCCTGGAACCAGGGGAACACTGAAGCTTTCTTT
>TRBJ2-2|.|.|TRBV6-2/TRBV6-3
CASSYPPGSTRTGELFF
TGTGCCAGCAGTTACCCCCCGGGATCTACTAGGACCGGGGAGCTGTTTTTT
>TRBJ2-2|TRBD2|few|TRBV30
CAWSVQLLAGGGTGELFF
TGTGCCTGGAGTGTACAGCTACTAGCGGGAGGGGGCACCGGGGAGCTGTTTTTT
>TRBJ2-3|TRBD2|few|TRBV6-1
CASSELLAGSTDTQYF
TGTGCCAGCAGTGAATTACTAGCGGGTAGCACAGATACGCAGTATTTT
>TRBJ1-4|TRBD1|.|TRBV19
CASSPVRDRAGEKLFF
TGTGCCAGTAGTCCGGTTCGGGACAGGGCAGGAGAAAAACTGTTTTTT
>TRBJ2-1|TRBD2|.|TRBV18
CASSPFAGGRSEQFF
TGTGCCAGCTCACCATTTGCGGGAGGGAGATCTGAGCAGTTCTTC
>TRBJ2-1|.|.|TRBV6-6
CARSPDRTYNEQFF
TGTGCCAGAAGCCCAGACCGGACCTACAATGAGCAGTTCTTC
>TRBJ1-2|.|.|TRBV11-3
CASSPPAEAYGYTF
TGTGCCAGCAGTCCGCCGGCCGAGGCCTATGGCTACACCTTC
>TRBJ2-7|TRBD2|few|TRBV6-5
CASAGTSGRSEQYF
TGTGCCAGCGCTGGGACTAGCGGGAGATCCGAGCAGTACTTC
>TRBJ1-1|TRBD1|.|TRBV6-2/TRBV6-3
CASSNTGGRNTEAFF
TGTGCCAGCAGCAATACAGGGGGCAGGAACACTGAAGCTTTCTTT
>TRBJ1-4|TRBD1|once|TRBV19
CASSMGQGQLFF
TGTGCCAGTAGTATGGGACAGGGTCAACTGTTTTTT
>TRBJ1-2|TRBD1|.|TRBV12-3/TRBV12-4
CASSGTGYGYTF
TGTGCCAGCAGTGGGACAGGTTATGGCTACACCTTC